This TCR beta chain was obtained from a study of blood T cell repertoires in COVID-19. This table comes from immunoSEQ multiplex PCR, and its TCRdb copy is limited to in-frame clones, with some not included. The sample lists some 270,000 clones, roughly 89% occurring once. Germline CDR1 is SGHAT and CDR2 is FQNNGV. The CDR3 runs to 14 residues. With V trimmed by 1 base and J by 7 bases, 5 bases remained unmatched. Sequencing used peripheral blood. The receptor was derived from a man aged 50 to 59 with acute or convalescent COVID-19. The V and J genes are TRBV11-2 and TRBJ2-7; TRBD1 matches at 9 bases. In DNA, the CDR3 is TGTGCCAGCAGCTTAGGGGGACAGGGTACGGAGCAGTACTTC. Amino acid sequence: CASSLGGQGTEQYF.